Listed below are T cell receptor beta chains from one sample, sequenced in a study of blood T cell repertoires in COVID-19. The method was immunoSEQ multiplex PCR; TCRdb's version includes in-frame clones alone and lacks a portion of them. The data show about 180,000 clones, approximately 80% seen once. The sequencing input was peripheral blood. The source is a human donor in a cohort sampled during active COVID-19. The CDR3 runs from the conserved cysteine through the conserved F or W. The D gene is left open where the match is weak. A clone size is listed for some rows: how often the clone was seen (once, few, many), or a class if it is expanded.

J gene: TRBJ1-2
D gene: .
clone size: .
V gene: TRBV5-4
CDR3 protein: CASSLVTGSNYGYTF
CDR3 DNA: TGTGCCAGCAGCTTGGTAACAGGTTCTAACTATGGCTACACCTTC

J gene: TRBJ2-3
D gene: TRBD1
clone size: .
V gene: TRBV11-3
CDR3 protein: CASSGRDRGTDTQYF
CDR3 DNA: TGTGCCAGCAGCGGCCGGGACAGGGGCACAGATACGCAGTATTTT

J gene: TRBJ2-5
D gene: TRBD2
clone size: .
V gene: TRBV4-2
CDR3 protein: CASSLGESGAIWETQYF
CDR3 DNA: TGTGCCAGCAGCCTTGGAGAGAGCGGGGCGATTTGGGAGACCCAGTACTTC

J gene: TRBJ2-3
D gene: .
clone size: .
V gene: TRBV9
CDR3 protein: CASSVIYAPDTQYF
CDR3 DNA: TGTGCCAGCAGCGTAATCTACGCGCCAGATACGCAGTATTTT

J gene: TRBJ1-3
D gene: TRBD1
clone size: .
V gene: TRBV7-2
CDR3 protein: CASSRDRAGGNTIYF
CDR3 DNA: TGTGCCAGCAGCAGGGACAGGGCTGGAGGAAACACCATATATTTT

J gene: TRBJ1-6
D gene: TRBD1
clone size: .
V gene: TRBV5-1
CDR3 protein: CASSLSGQDNSPLHF
CDR3 DNA: TGCGCCAGCAGCCTTTCGGGACAGGATAATTCACCCCTCCACTTT

J gene: TRBJ2-2
D gene: .
clone size: .
V gene: TRBV19
CDR3 protein: CASSPRTAPTGELFF
CDR3 DNA: TGTGCCAGTAGTCCAAGGACAGCTCCCACCGGGGAGCTGTTTTTT

J gene: TRBJ1-6
D gene: TRBD1
clone size: once
V gene: TRBV18
CDR3 protein: CASSPGQGYNSPLHF
CDR3 DNA: TGTGCCAGCTCACCGGGACAGGGGTATAATTCACCCCTCCACTTT

J gene: TRBJ2-7
D gene: TRBD1
clone size: .
V gene: TRBV3-1/TRBV3-2
CDR3 protein: CASSQTRTGLEQYF
CDR3 DNA: TGTGCCAGCAGCCAGACCCGGACAGGGCTTGAGCAGTACTTC

J gene: TRBJ1-1
D gene: TRBD1
clone size: .
V gene: TRBV11-2
CDR3 protein: CASRLDRGNTEAFF
CDR3 DNA: TGTGCCAGCAGGTTGGACAGGGGGAACACTGAAGCTTTCTTT

J gene: TRBJ2-7
D gene: .
clone size: .
V gene: TRBV6-5
CDR3 protein: CASSYEGGSSYEQYF
CDR3 DNA: TGTGCCAGCAGTTACGAGGGCGGAAGCTCCTACGAGCAGTACTTC

J gene: TRBJ2-2
D gene: .
clone size: .
V gene: TRBV4-2
CDR3 protein: CASSQDRVGKYTGELFF
CDR3 DNA: TGTGCCAGCAGCCAAGACAGGGTAGGGAAGTACACCGGGGAGCTGTTTTTT

J gene: TRBJ1-2
D gene: .
clone size: .
V gene: TRBV29-1
CDR3 protein: CSVAPDSAYGYTF
CDR3 DNA: TGCAGCGTTGCCCCGGACAGTGCCTATGGCTACACCTTC